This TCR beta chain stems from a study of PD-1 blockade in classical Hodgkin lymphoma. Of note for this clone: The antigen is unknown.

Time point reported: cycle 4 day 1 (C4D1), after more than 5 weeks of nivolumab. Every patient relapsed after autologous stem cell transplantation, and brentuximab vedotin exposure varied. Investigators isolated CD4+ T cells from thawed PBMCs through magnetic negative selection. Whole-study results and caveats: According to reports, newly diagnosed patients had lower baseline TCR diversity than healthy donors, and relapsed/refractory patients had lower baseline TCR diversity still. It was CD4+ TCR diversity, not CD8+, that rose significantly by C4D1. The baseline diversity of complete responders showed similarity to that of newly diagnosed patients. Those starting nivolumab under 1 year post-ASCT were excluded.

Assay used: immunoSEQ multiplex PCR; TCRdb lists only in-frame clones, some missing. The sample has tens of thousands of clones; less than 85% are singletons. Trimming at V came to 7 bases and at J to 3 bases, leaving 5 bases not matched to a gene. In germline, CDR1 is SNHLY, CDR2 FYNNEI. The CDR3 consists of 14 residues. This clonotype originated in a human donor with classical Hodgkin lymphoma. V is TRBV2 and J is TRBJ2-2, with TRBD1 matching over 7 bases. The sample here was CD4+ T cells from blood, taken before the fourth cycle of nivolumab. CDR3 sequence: CASNRQGDTGELFF. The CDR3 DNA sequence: TGTGCCAGCAATAGGCAGGGGGACACCGGGGAGCTGTTTTTT.